This is a list of T cell receptor beta chains from one sample in a study of T cells in Graves' hyperthyroidism and ophthalmopathy. Each CDR3 protein is one row after TCRdb ran MiXCR on the multiplex PCR reads. The table shows 640,000 or so distinct CDR3 sequences, with roughly 14% occurring only once. The sample was blood. These receptors were obtained from a woman in her forties with Graves' ophthalmopathy. Both conserved end residues are part of each CDR3. The D gene is left open where the match is weak. Where a row states a size, it is once, few, many or the class of an expanded clone; other rows omit it.

J | V | D | size | CDR3 | DNA
TRBJ2-4 | TRBV14 | NA | many | CASSLDLAKNIQYF | TGTGCCAGCAGCCTGGACTTAGCCAAAAACATTCAGTACTTC
TRBJ1-1 | TRBV27 | NA | many | CASSLGDLNTGAFF | TGTGCCAGCAGTTTAGGGGATCTCAACACTGGAGCTTTCTTT
TRBJ2-4 | TRBV12-3/TRBV12-4 | NA | many | CASSYLAKNIQYF | TGTGCCAGCAGTTACCTAGCCAAAAACATTCAGTACTTC
TRBJ1-3 | TRBV6-1 | NA | many | CASSPGRGNTIYF | TGTGCCAGCAGCCCCGGACGGGGAAACACCATATATTTT
TRBJ1-5 | TRBV12-3/TRBV12-4 | NA | many | CASSRGLAPQHF | TGTGCCAGTTCCCGGGGATTGGCGCCCCAGCATTTT
TRBJ2-7 | TRBV7-9 | TRBD2 | NA | CASSLDASGGNEQYF | TGTGCCAGCAGCTTAGACGCGTCGGGAGGGAACGAGCAGTACTTC
TRBJ2-7 | TRBV7-2 | TRBD2 | many | CASSLASGGPLEQYF | TGTGCCAGCAGCTTAGCGTCGGGAGGGCCCCTCGAGCAGTACTTC
TRBJ2-5 | TRBV10-2 | TRBD1 | many | CASSESPGGETQYF | TGCGCCAGCAGTGAGTCCCCAGGGGGAGAGACCCAGTACTTC
TRBJ2-2 | TRBV7-3 | NA | many | CASSLSQGWTGELFF | TGTGCCAGCAGCTTAAGTCAGGGGTGGACCGGGGAGCTGTTTTTT
TRBJ2-5 | TRBV10-3 | NA | many | CAISESGSETQYF | TGTGCCATCAGTGAATCAGGTTCAGAGACCCAGTACTTC
TRBJ2-2 | TRBV12-3/TRBV12-4 | TRBD2 | many | CASSSTGLAGTGELFF | TGTGCCAGCAGTTCCACAGGACTAGCGGGAACCGGGGAGCTGTTTTTT
TRBJ1-1 | TRBV14 | NA | many | CASSQYELTEAFF | TGTGCCAGCAGCCAGTACGAACTTACTGAAGCTTTCTTT
TRBJ2-7 | TRBV6-1 | TRBD2 | many | CASTKTSGTSYEQYF | TGTGCCAGCACCAAAACTAGCGGGACTTCCTACGAGCAGTACTTC
TRBJ2-7 | TRBV12-3/TRBV12-4 | TRBD2 | few | CASSLGTSGSGEQYF | TGTGCCAGCAGTTTAGGCACTAGCGGAAGCGGGGAGCAGTACTTC
TRBJ2-7 | TRBV19 | NA | many | CASSIFRGRIYEQYF | TGTGCCAGTAGTATTTTTAGGGGCCGTATCTACGAGCAGTACTTC
TRBJ2-7 | TRBV27 | NA | NA | CASSSTTFSLGEQYF | TGTGCCAGCAGTTCAACCACATTCAGTTTGGGCGAGCAGTACTTC
TRBJ2-2 | TRBV20-1 | TRBD1 | many | CSASSPGTGGNTGELFF | TGCAGTGCTAGCTCCCCCGGGACAGGGGGCAACACCGGGGAGCTGTTTTTT
TRBJ2-7 | TRBV28 | NA | many | CASSGERAMGFYEQYF | TGTGCCAGCAGCGGAGAGCGGGCCATGGGGTTTTACGAGCAGTACTTC
TRBJ1-2 | TRBV19 | TRBD1 | NA | CASSFLRDRGNYGYTF | TGTGCCAGTAGTTTCCTCCGGGACAGGGGTAACTATGGCTACACCTTC
TRBJ2-1 | TRBV6-5 | NA | many | CASSYSSYNEQFF | TGTGCCAGCAGTTACTCGAGCTACAATGAGCAGTTCTTC
TRBJ2-2 | TRBV6-2/TRBV6-3 | TRBD1 | many | CASSFRGQDGELFF | TGTGCCAGCAGTTTCAGGGGACAGGACGGGGAGCTGTTTTTT
TRBJ2-5 | TRBV6-1 | TRBD2 | many | CASSGSGAGGRQETQYF | TGTGCCAGCAGTGGTAGCGGGGCGGGAGGCCGACAAGAGACCCAGTACTTC
TRBJ2-7 | TRBV27 | TRBD2 | many | CASRALAGGPDEQYF | TGTGCCAGCAGGGCCCTAGCGGGAGGGCCAGACGAGCAGTACTTC
TRBJ1-2 | TRBV29-1 | NA | many | CSVGEGVNYGYTF | TGCAGCGTTGGGGAGGGGGTTAACTATGGCTACACCTTC
TRBJ2-7 | TRBV12-3/TRBV12-4 | NA | many | CASSLSTGNYEQYF | TGTGCCAGCAGTTTAAGTACAGGGAACTACGAGCAGTACTTC
TRBJ1-3 | TRBV30 | NA | many | CAWSGGGNTIYF | TGTGCCTGGAGCGGAGGGGGAAACACCATATATTTT
TRBJ1-5 | TRBV30 | NA | many | CAWSVRLGAYNQPQHF | TGTGCCTGGAGTGTACGGTTGGGGGCTTACAATCAGCCCCAGCATTTT
TRBJ1-2 | TRBV12-3/TRBV12-4 | TRBD1 | NA | CASSKGQAYGDTF | TGTGCCAGCAGCAAAGGACAGGCCTATGGGGACACCTTC